The rows below give T cell receptor beta chains drawn from one sample of a study of blood T cell repertoires in COVID-19. TCRdb's copy holds only in-frame clones and misses some; the assay was immunoSEQ multiplex PCR. Of about 310,000 clones listed, about nine tenths are singletons. The sample taken for sequencing was peripheral blood. All receptors come from a woman in her twenties or thirties with COVID-19, enrolled during active disease. Each CDR3 is given with its conserved first and last residue. Fields, in order: D gene, J gene, CDR3 length, clone size, V gene, CDR3 protein, CDR3 DNA. D genes are given only for firm matches. Only some rows state a clone size, as once, few, many or a class for expanded clones.

TRBD1	TRBJ1-1	13	NA	TRBV4-1	CASSQDRGQGAFF	TGCGCCAGCAGCCAAGATAGGGGGCAGGGGGCTTTCTTT
TRBD2	TRBJ2-1	17	NA	TRBV5-1	CASSLGDGGSSYNEQFF	TGCGCCAGCAGCTTGGGAGATGGCGGGAGCTCCTACAATGAGCAGTTCTTC
NA	TRBJ1-2	16	NA	TRBV7-8	CASSLAAGGRINGYTF	TGTGCCAGCAGCTTAGCGGCAGGAGGGAGGATAAATGGCTACACCTTC
NA	TRBJ2-7	14	NA	TRBV2	CASMRGLPSYEQYF	TGTGCCAGCATGCGTGGGCTACCTTCCTACGAGCAGTACTTC
TRBD2	TRBJ2-3	17	once	TRBV29-1	CSVEFRWGLRSTDTQYF	TGCAGCGTTGAATTTCGGTGGGGACTAAGGAGCACAGATACGCAGTATTTT
NA	TRBJ2-1	12	NA	TRBV2	CASSVFTSEQFF	TGTGCCAGCAGTGTATTCACGAGTGAGCAGTTCTTC
NA	TRBJ1-2	14	NA	TRBV3-1/TRBV3-2	CASSLRTASEGYTF	TGTGCCAGCAGCCTCCGGACAGCGAGTGAAGGCTACACCTTC
NA	TRBJ1-1	14	once	TRBV30	CAWSRGQMNTEAFF	TGTGCCTGGAGTAGGGGACAAATGAACACTGAAGCTTTCTTT
NA	TRBJ1-1	11	NA	TRBV19	CASSMAAEAFF	TGTGCCAGTAGTATGGCTGCTGAAGCTTTCTTT
TRBD1	TRBJ1-2	16	NA	TRBV7-9	CASSATLDRANYGYTF	TGTGCCAGCAGCGCAACCCTCGACAGGGCAAACTATGGCTACACCTTC